These 32 T cell receptor beta chains came from one sample sequenced in a study of blood T cells in healthy people across ages. The authors ran a second PCR of roughly 6 to 12 cycles using a sample-barcoded 5' primer and a J-beta primer mix. TCRdb itself ran the 5' RACE reads through MiXCR, one entry per CDR3 protein. The table lists 1.5 million to 2 million distinct CDR3 sequences, approximately 40% of them singletons. The sequenced sample was blood. The receptor source for this set is a human donor in good health.

This chain uses TRBV2 with TRBJ2-3, with 8 bases fitting TRBD2. The CDR3 is 14 amino acids. The ends lost 7 bases at V and 4 bases at J; junction bases unmatched: 7. CDR1 SNHLY and CDR2 FYNNEI come from the germline V gene. CDR3 region: CASTQRGPPDTQYF. The CDR3 DNA follows: TGTGCCAGCACCCAGCGGGGGCCCCCAGATACGCAGTATTTT.

The chain is built from TRBV4-3 and TRBJ2-1, with a tentative D call TRBD1 (5 bases). CDR3 length: 16 residues. V shed 1 base and J shed 7 bases, with 17 bases lying between them. Looked up from germline, CDR1 is LGHNA and CDR2 is YSLEER. The CDR3 reads CASSQVGVAGRNEQFF. CDR3 in DNA: TGCGCCAGCAGCCAAGTCGGCGTAGCAGGGCGTAATGAGCAGTTCTTC.

The table lists this clonotype with a few counts. The chain couples TRBV29-1 to TRBJ2-1, with 11 bases identical to TRBD1. This CDR3 is built from 14 residues. Germline V gene lookup returns CDR1 SQVTM and CDR2 ANQGSEA. The V and J ends lost 4 bases and 4 bases, in that order; junction bases with no gene match: 3. CDR3 DNA sequence: TGCAGCGTTGGGGGACAGGGGGTTTACAATGAGCAGTTCTTC. Its protein product is CSVGGQGVYNEQFF.

CDR3 residues: CASSLWSSAGDTQYF. CDR3 nucleotides: TGTGCCAGCAGTCTGTGGTCTAGCGCGGGAGATACGCAGTATTTT. The chain recombines TRBV5-5 with TRBJ2-3, with D possibly matching TRBD2 (6 bases). The V end was cut by 5 bases, the J end by 5 bases, with 18 bases between. The CDR3 spans 15 residues. Germline lookup yields CDR1 SGHKS and CDR2 YYEKEE (reference sequence).

This clonotype has only a few counts. The chain couples TRBV7-9 to TRBJ1-2; D is undetermined. With 4 bases removed from V and 8 bases from J, the gap between germline ends came to 14 bases. The germline V gene has CDR1 SEHNR and CDR2 FQNEAQ (reference sequence). CDR3 length: 13 residues. CDR3 sequence (DNA): TGTGCCAGCAGCTATCATCCAGATTCGGGCTACACCTTC. Encoded protein: CASSYHPDSGYTF.

This clonotype was seen a few times. CDR3 sequence reads: CASSFKSGAGSGANVLTF. As DNA, the CDR3 is TGTGCCAGCAGCTTTAAGTCGGGGGCCGGCTCTGGGGCCAACGTCCTGACTTTC. The chain is built from TRBV7-3 and TRBJ2-6; D may match TRBD1 or TRBD2 (6 bases each). In germline, CDR1 is SGHTA, CDR2 FQGTGA. Trimming took 3 bases from V and 0 from J, leaving 15 bases between them. This CDR3 is 18 amino acids long.

In this sample, this clonotype turned up a few times. The chain couples TRBV7-9 to TRBJ2-3; D might be TRBD1 or TRBD2, each matching 5 bases. CDR1 and CDR2 from the germline V gene are SEHNR and FQNEAQ (reference sequence). This CDR3 region has 11 residues. Trimming removed 2 bases from V and 10 bases from J, with 7 bases in between. CDR3 sequence: CASSLQGAQYF. The CDR3 DNA follows: TGTGCCAGCAGCTTACAGGGAGCGCAGTATTTT.

There are a few counts of this clonotype. The V call is TRBV29-1, the J call TRBJ1-5; 7 bases align to TRBD1. The CDR3 loop spans 12 amino acids. J lost 12 bases, V lost 0 bases, and 5 bases had no gene match. Germline CDR1 SQVTM, CDR2 ANQGSEA. The CDR3 DNA is TGCAGCGTTGAAGATGGGGACAGCCACCAGCATTTT. Protein sequence: CSVEDGDSHQHF.

This chain connects TRBV2 to TRBJ1-5, with TRBD1 as a possible D gene (5 bases). The CDR3 is 14 residues long. Trimming left V 6 bases short and J 0 bases short, with 9 bases between. Germline V lookup: CDR1 SNHLY, CDR2 FYNNEI. The CDR3 DNA follows: TGTGCCAGCAGGGCGGACACTAGCAATCAGCCCCAGCATTTT. The encoded protein is CASRADTSNQPQHF.

The chain recombines TRBV4-2 with TRBJ2-7; 7 positions agree with TRBD1. CDR1 is LGHNA, CDR2 YNFKEQ, per germline. Unmatched junction bases numbered 4, after V lost 0 bases and J lost 2 bases. The CDR3 has 15 residues. This CDR3 reads CASSQEDRETYEQYF. CDR3 coding DNA: TGTGCCAGCAGCCAAGAAGACAGGGAGACCTACGAGCAGTACTTC.

The chain recombines TRBV5-6 with TRBJ2-1; D might be TRBD1 or TRBD2, each matching 5 bases. The CDR3 loop spans 16 amino acids. The V end lost 4 bases, the J end lost 13 bases, and 27 bases lay between the germline ends. Germline CDR1 reads SGHDT; CDR2 reads YYEEEE. DNA for the CDR3: TGTGCCAGCAGCCCGGTTGGGACCTTAAATGGGGAGACCCAGTTCTTC. This translates into CASSPVGTLNGETQFF.

On this clonotype itself: Mismatch with germline at one junction end may stem from a read error. This sequence joins TRBV11-2 and TRBJ2-4; no definite D call. The end of the DNA is better explained by TRBJ2-7, so the J call may be wrong. The length of the CDR3 is 12 residues. Per germline, CDR1 SGHAT and CDR2 FQNNGV. The CDR3 DNA follows: TGTGCCGGCAGCTTAGGGCAGAGCGAGCAGTACTTC. This translates into CAGSLGQSEQYF.

V gene TRBV29-1 combines with J gene TRBJ2-3; D is perhaps TRBD1 (6 bases). Germline V gene sequence: CDR1 SQVTM, CDR2 ANQGSEA. V was shortened by 8 bases and J by 0 bases, with 18 bases between the two germline ends. The CDR3 has 15 amino acids. As DNA, the CDR3 is TGCAGCTCACGGGACGGACAGCATAGCACAGATACGCAGTATTTT. Translating it yields CSSRDGQHSTDTQYF.

This clonotype was seen only a few times. The V gene is TRBV12-5, the J gene TRBJ2-7, with 7 bases fitting TRBD1. The CDR3 loop spans 15 amino acids. V lost 6 bases and J lost 6; bases outside the gene matches: 14. The germline V gene has CDR1 LGHNT and CDR2 FRNRAP. The CDR3 nucleotides read TGTGCTAGTGGGACGGGACAGACGCGGCGTGGCGAGCAGTACTTC. Amino acids: CASGTGQTRRGEQYF.

The chain has TRBV12-3 or TRBV12-4 and TRBJ1-2; 7 bases agree with TRBD1. Germline trimming cut 6 bases from V and 0 bases from J; bases unmatched to any gene: 10. The CDR3 has 16 residues. CDR3 bases: TGTGCCAGCAGCCTGACGGACAGGCCTACTAACTATGGCTACACCTTC. This gives the protein CASSLTDRPTNYGYTF.

Turning to this clonotype: With a much larger clone just one base away, this may be a read error. The CDR3 DNA follows: TGTGCCGGCAGTTCCCAACCGGGACAGCCCCCGTCGGATACGCAGTATTTT. It specifies CAGSSQPGQPPSDTQYF. The genes are TRBV12-3 or TRBV12-4 and TRBJ2-3; 7 bases line up with TRBD1. This CDR3 region has 17 residues.

This clonotype appeared a few times. The junction does not match germline at one end; this may be a read error. The chain combines TRBV4-1 with TRBJ1-2; 7 bases line up with TRBD1. CDR3 length: 15 residues. Germline CDR1 and CDR2: MGHRA and YSYEKL. The CDR3 spells CASSQVGTELYGHTF. The CDR3 bases are TGCGCCAGCAGCCAAGTGGGGACAGAACTCTATGGCCACACCTTC.

The gene calls are TRBV7-2 and TRBJ1-4; possible D gene TRBD1, 5 bases. Trimming removed 2 bases at V and 6 bases at J, with 10 bases between. The length of the CDR3 is 14 residues. The germline V gene encodes CDR1 SGHTA and CDR2 FQGNSA. CDR3 coding DNA: TGTGCCAGCAGCTTACGAACAGGCCATGAAAAACTGTTTTTT. It encodes CASSLRTGHEKLFF.

Only a few counts were recorded for this clonotype. V gene TRBV12-3 or TRBV12-4 combines with J gene TRBJ2-6; D could derive from TRBD1 or TRBD2 (5 bases each). The CDR3 spans 16 residues. Deletions cut 6 bases from V and 1 base from J, with 13 bases between. This chain's CDR3 is CASSTSWGSGANVLTF. CDR3 bases: TGTGCCAGCAGCACCTCGTGGGGGTCTGGGGCCAACGTCCTGACTTTC.

CDR3 DNA: TGCGCCAGCAGCCAAGAAGGGCGGGGGTGGAACTATGGCTACACCTTC. Translation: CASSQEGRGWNYGYTF. The chain is built from TRBV4-3 and TRBJ1-2, with D maybe TRBD1 (5 bases). Germline CDR1 reads LGHNA; CDR2 reads YSLEER. The CDR3 loop spans 16 amino acids. V lost 0 bases and J lost 2, with 13 bases in between.

The chain couples TRBV7-6 to TRBJ2-7; 11 bases are shared with TRBD1. The CDR3 has 15 amino acids. Germline V gene sequence: CDR1 SGHVS, CDR2 FNYEAQ. J was trimmed by 4 bases and V by 2 bases; bases with no gene match: 4. CDR3 coding DNA: TGTGCCAGCAGCTTACGGACAGGGGGCGTGTACGAGCAGTACTTC. Its protein is CASSLRTGGVYEQYF.

The chain links TRBV7-9 to TRBJ1-1; D gene uncertain. The CDR3 contains 12 residues. The germline CDR1 and CDR2 sequences are SEHNR and FQNEAQ (reference sequence). V lost 5 bases to trimming and J lost 5 bases, with 9 bases between them. CDR3 DNA sequence: TGTGCCAGCAGCGGAAGGGATACTGAAGCTTTCTTT. This gives the protein CASSGRDTEAFF.

The gene calls are TRBV7-2 and TRBJ2-2; D remains ambiguous. This CDR3 is 14 amino acids long. Between the trimmed V and J ends, which lost 0 bases and 8 bases, there was a span of 10 bases. The germline V gene has CDR1 SGHTA and CDR2 FQGNSA. The CDR3 DNA reads TGTGCCAGCAGCTTAGCGTGGCTCGCTGGGGAGCTGTTTTTT. Translation gives CASSLAWLAGELFF.

V and J are TRBV14 and TRBJ1-2; perhaps TRBD1 as D (6 bases). CDR1 is SGHDN and CDR2 is FVKESK in the germline V gene. Trimming cost V 0 bases and J 6 bases, with 17 bases left between them. The CDR3 loop spans 16 amino acids. CDR3 nucleotides: TGTGCCAGCAGCCAAGATTGGTTGGGTGCAGGGGATGGCTACACCTTC. This sequence encodes CASSQDWLGAGDGYTF.

The chain links TRBV20-1 to TRBJ2-6; D is uncertain. This CDR3 spans 15 amino acids. Trimming removed 1 base at V and 4 bases at J, with 11 bases between. Germline-derived CDR1 and CDR2 are DFQATT and SNEGSKA (reference sequence). The CDR3 here is CSARASNSGANVLTF. CDR3 DNA sequence: TGCAGTGCTAGAGCTTCGAACTCAGGGGCCAACGTCCTGACTTTC.

The chain employs TRBV6-5 and TRBJ1-3, with a tentative D call TRBD1 (6 bases). V was shortened by 4 bases and J by 2 bases, with 15 bases between the two germline ends. This CDR3 region has 16 residues. CDR1 and CDR2 (germline): MNHEY, SVGAGI. The CDR3 region is CASSFATGLAGNTIYF. The CDR3, as DNA: TGTGCCAGCAGTTTCGCCACAGGGTTGGCTGGAAACACCATATATTTT.

The chain combines TRBV4-3 with TRBJ2-1, with D possibly being TRBD2 (5 bases). The V end lost 0 bases, the J end lost 0 bases, and 12 bases lay between the germline ends. Germline CDR1 and CDR2: LGHNA and YSLEER. This CDR3 comprises 17 residues. The CDR3 is CASSQEVARSSYNEQFF. The CDR3 bases are TGCGCCAGCAGCCAAGAGGTAGCGAGAAGCTCCTACAATGAGCAGTTCTTC.

This rearrangement joins TRBV27 to TRBJ2-6; D unclear. The V gene's germline CDR1 is MNHEY and CDR2 SMNVEV (reference sequence). The CDR3 totals 13 residues. V was cut by 10 bases and J by 4 bases, with 11 bases left in between. The chain's CDR3 is CATLFFGANVLTF. The CDR3 DNA reads TGTGCCACCCTTTTCTTCGGGGCCAACGTCCTGACTTTC.

This clonotype was seen only a few times. The chain joins TRBV7-9 to TRBJ2-1, with 8 bases aligning to TRBD1. The CDR3 length is 17 residues. The junction had 16 bases not matched to a gene; V was cut back by 4 bases and J by 8 bases. Looked up from germline, CDR1 is SEHNR and CDR2 is FQNEAQ (reference sequence). CDR3 residues: CASSSRLRTGWNDEQFF. DNA of the CDR3: TGTGCCAGCAGCTCCCGACTGAGGACAGGGTGGAACGATGAGCAGTTCTTC. The variable domain in full, completed from reference TRBV7-9 and TRBJ2-1, reads DTGVSQNPRHKITKRGQNVTFRCDPISEHNRLYWYRQTLGQGPEFLTYFQNEAQLEKSRLLSDRFSAERPKGSFSTLEIQRTEQGDSAMYLCASSSRLRTGWNDEQFFGPGTRLTVL.

The chain employs TRBV2 and TRBJ1-2; no clear D. CDR3 size: 14 residues. Trimming left V 6 bases short and J 4 bases short, with 15 bases between. Germline V gives CDR1 SNHLY, CDR2 FYNNEI. In DNA form, the CDR3 reads TGTGCCAGCAGCATCTGGGCGGTGAGCTATGGCTACACCTTC. This gives the protein CASSIWAVSYGYTF. The full variable domain, rest sourced from reference TRBV2 and TRBJ1-2, is EPEVTQTPSHQVTQMGQEVILRCVPISNHLYFYWYRQILGQKVEFLVSFYNNEISEKSEIFDDQFSVERPDGSNFTLKIRSTKLEDSAMYFCASSIWAVSYGYTFGSGTRLTVV.

As regards this clonotype: One end of the junction fails to match germline, which may point to a read error. The chain carries TRBV3-1 and TRBJ2-7, with 10 bases aligning to TRBD2. Matching the DNA end better, TRBJ2-1 makes the J call doubtful. The CDR3 length is 16 residues. Germline V gene sequence: CDR1 LGHDT, CDR2 YNNKEL (reference sequence). CDR3 sequence (DNA): TGTGCCAGCAGTCAAGTCGCAGCGGGGGGGTACAGTGAGCAGTTCTTC. Amino acids: CASSQVAAGGYSEQFF.

V and J are TRBV20-1 and TRBJ1-2; TRBD1 agrees at 7 bases. The CDR3 length is 14 residues. Trimming took 0 bases from V and 5 from J; bases not matched to a gene: 6. The germline V gene encodes CDR1 DFQATT and CDR2 SNEGSKA (reference sequence). In DNA form, the CDR3 reads TGCAGTGCTAGAGATCGGGCAGGGGGGTATGGCTACACCTTC. Amino acids: CSARDRAGGYGYTF.